Included here is one TCR beta chain sequence, with context. Its antigen is unidentified. TCRdb called the 5' RACE reads again in MiXCR, with one record for every CDR3 protein. The profile shows more than 1.5 million distinct CDR3 sequences, around 29% of them singletons. Germline loops: CDR1 MNHNS, CDR2 SASEGT. The CDR3 consists of 19 residues. V was clipped by 2 bases and J by 6 bases; unmatched bases: 18. This sample was included in a study of identical twins. Findings of the study overall: For out-of-frame alpha sequences shared by twins, low generation probability was in excess.

This sequence was found in a newborn girl in good health. The rearrangement links TRBV6-1 to TRBJ2-3; 9 positions agree with TRBD2. The specimen was cord blood. As DNA, the CDR3 is TGTGCCAGCAGTGAACCCGACTGCTATTTTAGCGGGAGCATCGATACGCAGTATTTT. It translates to CASSEPDCYFSGSIDTQYF.